A single sample gave rise to the 8 T cell receptor beta chains below, sequenced in a study of CD8+ T cells in alopecia areata. Treatment defined: oral pan-JAK inhibitor, 5-10 mg twice daily. RNA, once extracted, was reverse transcribed into cDNA for use as the sequencing template. Sequencing used immunoSEQ multiplex PCR; TCRdb keeps in-frame clones, though not all of them. The repertoire holds approximately 200,000 clones, with 58% as singletons. The source was CD4+ T cells sorted from blood, collected at week 24, from a patient treated with tofacitinib. The origin of the receptors is a human donor with alopecia areata.

V is TRBV2 and J is TRBJ1-1, with 7 bases fitting TRBD1. The V and J ends lost 4 bases and 4 bases, in that order; junction bases with no gene match: 9. The CDR3 runs to 15 residues. Germline V gene data show CDR1 as SNHLY and CDR2 as FYNNEI. The CDR3 reads CASSGSGGGTTEAFF. CDR3 in DNA: TGTGCCAGCAGTGGCTCAGGGGGAGGGACCACTGAAGCTTTCTTT.

The genes are TRBV7-2 and TRBJ2-2; D unresolved. V was pared by 5 bases and J by 4 bases, with 8 bases between. The CDR3 is 13 residues long. In germline, CDR1 is SGHTA, CDR2 FQGNSA. The CDR3 region is CASSPRSTGELFF. The DNA of the CDR3 is TGTGCCAGCAGCCCTCGCAGCACCGGGGAGCTGTTTTTT.

V gene TRBV27 combines with J gene TRBJ2-5; D is unresolved. Germline CDR1 reads MNHEY; CDR2 reads SMNVEV (reference sequence). V gave up 6 bases and J gave up 2 bases, with 13 bases separating them. The length of the CDR3 is 14 residues. The chain's CDR3 is CASSPRAEQETQYF. DNA of the CDR3: TGTGCCAGCAGCCCTCGGGCGGAGCAAGAGACCCAGTACTTC.

This clone has only a few counts. The chain links TRBV7-2 to TRBJ2-3; D is possibly TRBD1 (6 bases). Germline CDR1 reads SGHTA; CDR2 reads FQGNSA. The V gene lost 5 bases and the J gene lost 0 bases, with 12 bases spanning the gap. The CDR3 sequence is 15 residues long. The CDR3 spells CASSRQDLSTDTQYF. The CDR3 DNA is TGTGCCAGCAGCCGACAGGACCTAAGCACAGATACGCAGTATTTT. The full variable domain, rest sourced from reference TRBV7-2 and TRBJ2-3, is GAGVSQSPSNKVTEKGKDVELRCDPISGHTALYWYRQSLGQGLEFLIYFQGNSAPDKSGLPSDRFSAERTGGSVSTLTIQRTQQEDSAVYLCASSRQDLSTDTQYFGPGTRLTVL.

The chain combines TRBV2 with TRBJ2-1; D gene uncertain. The CDR3 has 13 amino acids. Looked up from germline, CDR1 is SNHLY and CDR2 is FYNNEI. V lost 6 bases and J 10 bases, leaving 16 bases between the germline ends. The CDR3 nucleotides are TGTGCCAGCAGGCCGGACCCCACTCCGGAGCAGTTCTTC. Translating it yields CASRPDPTPEQFF.

The V and J genes are TRBV18 and TRBJ2-3; either TRBD1 or TRBD2 may supply D (5 bases each). This CDR3 region has 15 residues. V was trimmed by 2 bases and J by 2 bases, leaving 11 bases between them. Germline-derived CDR1 and CDR2 are KGHSH and LQKENI. The DNA for the CDR3 is TGTGCCAGCTCACCAGGGACGGCCCTCACAGATACGCAGTATTTT. Translated: CASSPGTALTDTQYF.

The gene calls are TRBV29-1 and TRBJ2-2; the match to TRBD1 covers 8 bases. J gave up 3 bases and V 7 bases, and 7 bases lay outside the gene matches. This CDR3 region has 14 residues. Germline V gives CDR1 SQVTM, CDR2 ANQGSEA. The CDR3 nucleotides are TGCAGCGGAAGACAGGGGACTTACACCGGGGAGCTGTTTTTT. It is translated as CSGRQGTYTGELFF.

V and J are TRBV2 and TRBJ1-5; D gene uncertain. The CDR3 extends over 13 amino acids. V lost 7 bases, J lost 5 bases, and 12 bases lay in between. Germline V gene data show CDR1 as SNHLY and CDR2 as FYNNEI. CDR3 sequence (DNA): TGTGCCAGCACCAAGGACGTCTATCAGCCCCAGCATTTT. Amino acids: CASTKDVYQPQHF.